This entry describes one T cell receptor beta chain. Its antigen is unknown. Some clones are missing from TCRdb's copy, which holds only in-frame ones; the method was immunoSEQ multiplex PCR. This table has about 27,000 clones, 60% to 85% appearing once. This specimen comes from a study of neoadjuvant nivolumab and ipilimumab in lung cancer. General observations from the study: From pretherapy to surgery, tumor richness and clonality rose with dual therapy. Resected-tumor TCR richness correlated positively with pretherapy blood richness. TCR richness and clonality were higher in tumors than adjacent uninvolved lung.

Trimming left V 2 bases short and J 3 bases short, with 14 bases between. The CDR3 spans 15 residues. CDR1 SGHRS and CDR2 YFSETQ come from the germline V gene. The rearrangement joins TRBV5-1 to TRBJ1-2; D gene ambiguous. The clonotype comes from an adult with non-small cell lung cancer. Specimen: tumor tissue, collected after neoadjuvant nivolumab, alone or with ipilimumab, at or shortly before surgery. The CDR3 nucleotides are TGCGCCAGCAGCTTAGGAGGGATGGTTGACTATGGCTACACCTTC. Residues: CASSLGGMVDYGYTF.